The next 20 T cell receptor beta chains were all read from a single sample in a study of T cell repertoires in cytomegalovirus infection (dated by TCRdb to the late 2010s). Sequencing took place on an Illumina HiSeq 1500. Using fastp at Q25 and MiXCR, TCRdb reprocessed the public reads and kept productive beta chains. Rows with one shared CDR3 protein collapse into an entry with the most common genes and DNA. In all, the sample holds 250,000 to 350,000 distinct CDR3 sequences, and 20% to 30% of those were seen once. The ten largest make up around 14% of the sample. Sequencing was done on a sample of PBMCs. Receptor source: a human donor in good health (CMV status not recorded). Some clones in this sample may be carry-over from other donors' samples.

This chain uses TRBV19 with TRBJ1-5; D not certain. This CDR3 is 14 amino acids long. The germline V gene has CDR1 LNHDA and CDR2 SQIVND (reference sequence). V was trimmed by 3 bases and J by 1 base, leaving 7 bases between them. The CDR3 nucleotides read TGTGCCAGTAGTATTCAGAGGAGCAATCAGCCCCAGCATTTT. Amino acid sequence: CASSIQRSNQPQHF. The full variable domain, with the rest looked up from reference TRBV19 and TRBJ1-5, is DGGITQSPKYLFRKEGQNVTLSCEQNLNHDAMYWYRQDPGQGLRLIYYSQIVNDFQKGDIAEGYSVSREKKESFPLTVTSAQKNPTAFYLCASSIQRSNQPQHFGDGTRLSIL.

This clonotype was seen more than once but under ten times. The chain joins TRBV3-1 to TRBJ2-3, with 8 bases aligning to TRBD2. This CDR3 region has 19 residues. V gave up 1 base and J gave up 1 base; unmatched junction bases: 13. Germline V CDR1 and CDR2: LGHDT, YNNKEL (reference sequence). This CDR3 reads CASSQVRAGEPGGTDTQYF. The CDR3 nucleotides are TGTGCCAGCAGCCAAGTGAGAGCGGGAGAACCGGGAGGCACAGATACGCAGTATTTT.

This clonotype was detected a few times. This chain links TRBV28 with TRBJ2-2; D is undetermined. The germline V gene encodes CDR1 MDHEN and CDR2 SYDVKM. Between the trimmed V and J ends, which lost 5 bases and 4 bases, there was a span of 5 bases. This CDR3 is 12 amino acids long. CDR3 residues: CASSPGTGELFF. The CDR3 bases are TGTGCCAGCAGTCCGGGCACCGGGGAGCTGTTTTTT. Full variable domain (outside the CDR3, taken from reference TRBV28 and TRBJ2-2): DVKVTQSSRYLVKRTGEKVFLECVQDMDHENMFWYRQDPGLGLRLIYFSYDVKMKEKGDIPEGYSVSREKKERFSLILESASTNQTSMYLCASSPGTGELFFGEGSRLTVL.

This clonotype was observed a handful of times. The genes are TRBV12-3 or TRBV12-4 and TRBJ2-1, with 10 bases that match TRBD2. The length of the CDR3 is 15 residues. V shed 6 bases, J shed 1 base, and the junction held 3 bases outside the gene matches. CDR3 protein: CASRMTSGSYNEQFF. CDR3 DNA: TGTGCCAGCAGGATGACTAGCGGGTCCTACAATGAGCAGTTCTTC.

The sample holds many counts of this clonotype. The chain is built from TRBV7-7 and TRBJ2-5; a weak D match, TRBD1 (7 bases). The V end was cut by 8 bases, the J end by 2 bases, with 15 bases between. Germline V gene lookup returns CDR1 SSHAT and CDR2 FNYEAQ (reference sequence). This CDR3 is 14 amino acids long. CDR3 sequence reads: CASGGTAWQETQYF. The CDR3 bases are TGTGCCAGCGGAGGGACAGCTTGGCAAGAGACCCAGTACTTC.

The rearrangement uses TRBV5-6 and TRBJ1-2; 8 bases are a match to TRBD1. The germline CDR1 and CDR2 sequences are SGHDT and YYEEEE. This CDR3 has 14 residues. After removal of 4 bases from V and 3 bases from J, the junction contained 5 bases not matched to a gene. CDR3 nucleotides: TGTGCCAGCAGCCCGGACAGGGAGGACTATGGCTACACCTTC. It translates to CASSPDREDYGYTF.

This clonotype was seen more than once but under ten times. This chain links TRBV6-2 or TRBV6-3 with TRBJ1-2, with D perhaps TRBD1 (5 bases). With 8 bases removed from V and 7 bases from J, the gap between germline ends came to 11 bases. This CDR3 spans 11 amino acids. Germline CDR1 MNHEY, CDR2 SVGEGT. The CDR3 is CASGRGSGYTF. In DNA form, the CDR3 reads TGTGCCAGCGGACGGGGCTCTGGCTACACCTTC.

The rearrangement uses TRBV7-9 and TRBJ1-1; a possible D gene is TRBD1 (6 bases). Germline V CDR1 and CDR2: SEHNR, FQNEAQ (reference sequence). The CDR3 totals 13 residues. The V and J ends lost 8 bases and 4 bases respectively, with 14 bases between them. CDR3 coding DNA: TGTGCCAGCGCGCTCCGGACAGTCACTGAAGCTTTCTTT. Its protein product is CASALRTVTEAFF.

The chain couples TRBV14 to TRBJ2-7, with D uncertain. V was clipped by 1 base and J by 6 bases, with 13 bases between them. Per the germline V gene, CDR1 is SGHDN and CDR2 is FVKESK. The CDR3 totals 14 residues. In DNA, the CDR3 is TGTGCCAGCAGCCAAGTATCACGGATGGGCGAGCAGTACTTC. Translating it yields CASSQVSRMGEQYF.

Only a few counts were recorded for this clonotype. The rearrangement links TRBV20-1 to TRBJ2-5, with 11 nucleotides matching TRBD2. CDR1 and CDR2 (germline): DFQATT, SNEGSKA (reference sequence). The CDR3 consists of 13 residues. V lost 6 bases, J lost 4 bases, and 4 bases stayed unmatched. Here the CDR3 DNA reads TGCAGTGCGCCGGGACTAGCGGTAGAGACCCAGTACTTC. Translated, it gives CSAPGLAVETQYF.

The rearrangement uses TRBV6-5 and TRBJ2-3, with D perhaps TRBD1 or TRBD2 (5 bases each). The V gene's germline CDR1 is MNHEY and CDR2 SVGAGI. The CDR3 is 14 amino acids. V lost 2 bases and J lost 1, with 7 bases in between. The CDR3 DNA sequence: TGTGCCAGCAGTTACAGGGGACGCACAGATACGCAGTATTTT. Translated, it gives CASSYRGRTDTQYF.

This clonotype has just a few counts. CDR3 protein: CSASNRDRSTNEKLFF. As DNA, the CDR3 is TGCAGTGCTTCCAACCGGGACCGCTCCACTAATGAAAAACTGTTTTTT. This rearrangement joins TRBV20-1 to TRBJ1-4, with D tentatively TRBD1 (5 bases). The length of the CDR3 is 16 residues. Germline V gene lookup returns CDR1 DFQATT and CDR2 SNEGSKA (reference sequence). The V and J ends lost 5 bases and 2 bases respectively, with 18 bases between them.

The chain combines TRBV18 with TRBJ1-5; D perhaps matches TRBD1 (5 bases). Germline V gene data show CDR1 as KGHSH and CDR2 as LQKENI. V lost 2 bases to trimming and J lost 0 bases, with 8 bases between them. The CDR3 consists of 15 residues. CDR3 DNA: TGTGCCAGCTCACCATGGACACATAGCAATCAGCCCCAGCATTTT. Protein product: CASSPWTHSNQPQHF.

This clonotype was found a few times. V gene TRBV7-7 combines with J gene TRBJ2-5; perhaps TRBD2 as D (5 bases). From germline, CDR1 is SSHAT and CDR2 FNYEAQ (reference sequence). The CDR3 runs to 13 residues. CDR3 residues: CASERDPEETQYF. As DNA, the CDR3 is TGTGCTAGCGAGCGTGATCCCGAAGAGACCCAGTACTTC.

The chain couples TRBV7-2 to TRBJ1-4; D is possibly TRBD1 (5 bases). CDR3 length: 15 amino acids. The V end was cut by 3 bases, the J end by 7 bases, with 15 bases between. Germline V gives CDR1 SGHTA, CDR2 FQGNSA. The CDR3 DNA sequence: TGTGCCAGCAGCTTGGGGAAACGACAGCGTGAAAAACTGTTTTTT. This codes for CASSLGKRQREKLFF.

The chain joins TRBV20-1 to TRBJ2-7; possibly TRBD2 for D (5 bases). The germline gives CDR1 DFQATT, CDR2 SNEGSKA (reference sequence). CDR3 length: 14 amino acids. Trimming cost V 2 bases and J 2 bases, with 13 bases left between them. Here the CDR3 DNA reads TGCAGTGCTAGACATGGACGGGGAACCTACGAGCAGTACTTC. It yields the protein CSARHGRGTYEQYF.

In its sample, this clonotype was seen a few times. The chain employs TRBV19 and TRBJ2-7, with D unresolved. In germline, CDR1 is LNHDA, CDR2 SQIVND (reference sequence). This CDR3 region has 14 residues. Trimming took 6 bases from V and 7 from J, leaving 19 bases between them. CDR3 DNA sequence: TGTGCCAGTAGCCAGCCGGGCCTTATTGGGGAGCAGTACTTC. This encodes CASSQPGLIGEQYF.

In this sample, this clonotype turned up many times. The V gene is TRBV7-6, the J gene TRBJ2-7; 7 bases line up with TRBD2. After removal of 5 bases from V and 5 bases from J, the junction contained 18 bases not matched to a gene. The CDR3 runs to 17 residues. Germline V gives CDR1 SGHVS, CDR2 FNYEAQ. As DNA, the CDR3 is TGTGCCAGCAGCCTAGGGTCGGCGGGAGTGAGGTTAGACGAGCAGTACTTC. Protein sequence: CASSLGSAGVRLDEQYF.

The chain links TRBV7-6 to TRBJ1-4, with 7 bases that match TRBD1. Trimming took 1 base from V and 6 from J; bases not matched to a gene: 5. CDR3 length: 15 amino acids. Germline V gene sequence: CDR1 SGHVS, CDR2 FNYEAQ. The CDR3 bases are TGTGCCAGCAGCTTAGGGGGGACAGCCCATGAAAAACTGTTTTTT. Translation gives CASSLGGTAHEKLFF.

This clonotype was recorded many times. V is TRBV7-2 and J is TRBJ1-6, with 11 bases aligning to TRBD1. Per the germline V gene, CDR1 is SGHTA and CDR2 is FQGNSA. The CDR3 runs 16 residues. V trimming: 5 bases; J trimming: 8 bases; junction bases outside the gene matches: 8. The DNA for the CDR3 is TGTGCCAGCAGCCGAGGCGGGGACAGGGGGTATTCACCCCTCCACTTT. This codes for CASSRGGDRGYSPLHF.